One sample yielded the 22 T cell receptor beta chains listed below, sequenced in a study of blood T cell repertoires in COVID-19. Sequenced by immunoSEQ multiplex PCR; TCRdb stores in-frame clones only, minus some. In the table there are roughly 230,000 clones, roughly 80% of which are singletons. The sample was PBMCs or T cells enriched from blood (not recorded which). Receptors originate from a man aged 50-60 years who had recovered from COVID-19.

For the CDR3, the DNA is TGTGCCAGCAGATCGACAGGGGCCCACGAGCAGTACTTC. Encoded protein: CASRSTGAHEQYF. The chain employs TRBV12-3 or TRBV12-4 and TRBJ2-7; 8 bases are a match to TRBD1. The CDR3 runs to 13 residues. With 6 bases clipped from V and 5 bases from J, the junction kept 6 bases outside the gene matches.

J is TRBJ1-2 and V is TRBV5-4; 8 bases are a match to TRBD1. The junction had 4 bases not matched to a gene; V was cut back by 2 bases and J by 7 bases. The CDR3 is made up of 13 amino acids. Germline V CDR1 and CDR2: SGHNT, YYREEE (reference sequence). As DNA, the CDR3 is TGTGCCAGCAGCTTACCAGGGGGCTCTGGCTACACCTTC. Translating it yields CASSLPGGSGYTF.

V and J are TRBV28 and TRBJ2-5, with 8 nucleotides matching TRBD1. V lost 6 bases, J lost 5 bases, and 11 bases stayed unmatched. Germline V gives CDR1 MDHEN, CDR2 SYDVKM. The CDR3 totals 15 residues. The CDR3 here is CASSPRTGYEETQYF. The CDR3 region has the DNA TGTGCCAGCAGCCCCCGGACAGGGTACGAGGAGACCCAGTACTTC.

The CDR3 reads CASSSGQGITNYGYTF. CDR3 DNA sequence: TGCGCCAGCAGCTCCGGACAGGGCATAACTAACTATGGCTACACCTTC. V usage is TRBV5-1 and J usage is TRBJ1-2; 8 bases align to TRBD1. This CDR3 spans 16 amino acids. With 3 bases clipped from V and 0 bases from J, the junction kept 7 bases outside the gene matches. Germline V gene sequence: CDR1 SGHRS, CDR2 YFSETQ.

The gene calls are TRBV4-1 and TRBJ2-2; 7 bases agree with TRBD2. From germline, CDR1 is MGHRA and CDR2 YSYEKL. J lost 6 bases, V lost 1 base, and 11 bases had no gene match. The CDR3 is made up of 17 amino acids. The chain's CDR3 is CASSQVESGALPGELFF. CDR3 coding DNA: TGCGCCAGCAGCCAAGTCGAAAGCGGGGCCCTTCCCGGGGAGCTGTTTTTT.

The chain is built from TRBV6-1 and TRBJ2-5, with TRBD2 matching 9 bases. Germline lookup yields CDR1 MNHNS and CDR2 SASEGT. With 1 base clipped from V and 5 bases from J, the junction kept 8 bases outside the gene matches. CDR3 length: 16 residues. CDR3 nucleotide sequence: TGTGCCAGCAGTGAAGTGGGTAGCGGGAGAGTCGAGACCCAGTACTTC. Protein product: CASSEVGSGRVETQYF.

The chain combines TRBV5-1 with TRBJ2-1; 8 bases align to TRBD1. The V gene end was trimmed by 4 bases and the J gene end by 1 base; junction bases not matched to a gene: 1. This CDR3 has 14 residues. CDR1 is SGHRS and CDR2 is YFSETQ in the germline V gene. CDR3 protein: CASSRQGSYNEQFF. CDR3 coding DNA: TGCGCCAGCAGCCGACAGGGGTCCTACAATGAGCAGTTCTTC.

This clone was recorded once. The chain combines TRBV15 with TRBJ2-7, with D unresolved. Germline V lookup: CDR1 LNHNV, CDR2 YYDKDF (reference sequence). Trimming removed 0 bases from V and 3 bases from J, with 12 bases in between. The CDR3 totals 15 residues. The CDR3 reads CATSRDRQAHYEQYF. The CDR3 DNA reads TGTGCCACCAGCAGAGATAGGCAGGCCCACTACGAGCAGTACTTC.

The chain carries TRBV28 and TRBJ2-1; 7 nucleotides align to TRBD2. The V gene's germline CDR1 is MDHEN and CDR2 SYDVKM. The CDR3 spans 12 residues. V was pared by 10 bases and J by 10 bases, with 10 bases of the junction left unmatched. The CDR3 region has the DNA TGTGCCACCAAAGTGCTCGGGGGGGAGCAGTTCTTC. This sequence encodes CATKVLGGEQFF.

The rearrangement uses TRBV5-1 and TRBJ2-3; 7 nucleotides match TRBD1. The CDR3 extends over 15 amino acids. Trimming took 0 bases from V and 2 from J; bases not matched to a gene: 3. CDR1 is SGHRS, CDR2 YFSETQ, per germline. This CDR3 is CASSLGQGNTDTQYF. The CDR3 DNA follows: TGCGCCAGCAGCTTGGGACAGGGAAACACAGATACGCAGTATTTT.

The rearrangement links TRBV12-3 or TRBV12-4 to TRBJ2-4; D not resolved. The CDR3 spans 12 residues. The ends were cut back, 2 bases at V and 6 bases at J, with 5 bases in the middle. CDR3 sequence: CASSLNGNIQYF. CDR3 DNA sequence: TGTGCCAGCAGTTTAAACGGAAACATTCAGTACTTC.

V usage is TRBV18 and J usage is TRBJ1-5; 11 nucleotides agree with TRBD1. The V segment lost 3 bases and the J segment 9 bases; nucleotides outside the gene matches: 4. The CDR3 totals 14 residues. Germline CDR1 reads KGHSH; CDR2 reads LQKENI. In DNA form, the CDR3 reads TGTGCCAGCTCACCCGGACAGGGGGCCTGGCCCCAGCATTTT. Protein: CASSPGQGAWPQHF.

The chain is built from TRBV5-1 and TRBJ2-2; 7 bases align to TRBD1. This CDR3 is 16 amino acids long. Trimming at V came to 4 bases and at J to 0 bases, leaving 6 bases not matched to a gene. CDR1 SGHRS and CDR2 YFSETQ come from the germline V gene. CDR3 bases: TGCGCCAGCAGCCTTCTGCAGGGGGCGAACACCGGGGAGCTGTTTTTT. This sequence encodes CASSLLQGANTGELFF.

J is TRBJ2-1 and V is TRBV27, with D maybe TRBD1 (5 bases). The CDR3 extends over 15 amino acids. The germline CDR1 and CDR2 sequences are MNHEY and SMNVEV (reference sequence). The V gene lost 3 bases and the J gene lost 2 bases, with 11 bases spanning the gap. The CDR3 reads CASSFGQGPYNEQFF. CDR3 DNA sequence: TGTGCCAGCAGTTTTGGGCAGGGTCCCTACAATGAGCAGTTCTTC.

The rearrangement links TRBV7-9 to TRBJ1-2; 7 bases line up with TRBD1. J lost 8 bases, V lost 5 bases, and 5 bases had no gene match. The germline V gene has CDR1 SEHNR and CDR2 FQNEAQ (reference sequence). The CDR3 has 12 amino acids. The DNA of the CDR3 is TGTGCCAGCAGCCAGGGGGTAAGAGGCTACACCTTC. It yields the protein CASSQGVRGYTF.

The rearrangement uses TRBV2 and TRBJ1-5, with 7 bases aligning to TRBD1. The CDR3 sequence is 14 residues long. The germline V gene encodes CDR1 SNHLY and CDR2 FYNNEI. Trimming at V came to 8 bases and at J to 1 base, leaving 5 bases not matched to a gene. The CDR3 DNA is TGTGCCAGCGGGAAGGGGGCGAGCAATCAGCCCCAGCATTTT. Protein product: CASGKGASNQPQHF. The full variable domain, completed using reference TRBV2 and TRBJ1-5, is EPEVTQTPSHQVTQMGQEVILRCVPISNHLYFYWYRQILGQKVEFLVSFYNNEISEKSEIFDDQFSVERPDGSNFTLKIRSTKLEDSAMYFCASGKGASNQPQHFGDGTRLSIL.

In this sample, this clone turned up a few times. This chain uses TRBV4-2 with TRBJ1-5, with D unresolved. CDR1 and CDR2 from the germline V gene are LGHNA and YNFKEQ. CDR3 size: 15 residues. Trimming took off 0 bases at V and 7 bases at J, with 13 bases between the two ends. The CDR3 DNA sequence: TGTGCCAGCAGCCAAGATGACGAGGCAAGACAGCCCCAGCATTTT. Translation: CASSQDDEARQPQHF.

This chain links TRBV6-6 with TRBJ1-2; D is unclear. CDR3 length: 14 amino acids. V dropped 5 bases and J dropped 3 bases, with 13 bases sitting between them. Germline assignment: CDR1 MNHNY and CDR2 SVGAGI (reference sequence). The CDR3 reads CASSTPGSYYGYTF. CDR3 coding DNA: TGTGCCAGCAGTACCCCCGGGTCTTACTATGGCTACACCTTC.

This clone was found a few times. The chain uses TRBV28 and TRBJ1-5, with TRBD1 as a possible D gene (5 bases). This CDR3 is 14 amino acids long. Per germline, CDR1 MDHEN and CDR2 SYDVKM. V shed 10 bases and J shed 5 bases, with 18 bases lying between them. The CDR3 spells CATQGERNHQPQHF. CDR3 DNA: TGTGCCACCCAAGGGGAAAGAAATCATCAGCCCCAGCATTTT.

The chain has TRBV9 and TRBJ1-6, with 7 bases matching TRBD1. The CDR3 covers 14 residues. V trimming: 2 bases; J trimming: 7 bases; junction bases outside the gene matches: 3. The germline gives CDR1 SGDLS, CDR2 YYNGEE. The CDR3 is CASSVPGQNSPLHF. Written as DNA, the CDR3 is TGTGCCAGCAGCGTCCCGGGACAGAATTCACCCCTCCACTTT. The full variable domain, rest sourced from reference TRBV9 and TRBJ1-6, is DSGVTQTPKHLITATGQRVTLRCSPRSGDLSVYWYQQSLDQGLQFLIQYYNGEERAKGNILERFSAQQFPDLHSELNLSSLELGDSALYFCASSVPGQNSPLHFGNGTRLTVT.

The rearrangement links TRBV9 to TRBJ2-1, with D unresolved. In germline, CDR1 is SGDLS, CDR2 YYNGEE. The CDR3 loop spans 13 amino acids. Trimming removed 2 bases from V and 10 bases from J, with 13 bases in between. CDR3 sequence (DNA): TGTGCCAGCAGCGTCTCATCTGGGCCAGAGCAGTTCTTC. This gives the protein CASSVSSGPEQFF.

The gene calls are TRBV19 and TRBJ1-2; TRBD1 might be the D (6 bases). V was trimmed by 4 bases and J by 6 bases, leaving 12 bases between them. The germline V gene has CDR1 LNHDA and CDR2 SQIVND (reference sequence). The CDR3 extends over 13 amino acids. In DNA form, the CDR3 reads TGTGCCAGTAGTACCGGACAGAGGGATGGCTACACCTTC. Its translation is CASSTGQRDGYTF.